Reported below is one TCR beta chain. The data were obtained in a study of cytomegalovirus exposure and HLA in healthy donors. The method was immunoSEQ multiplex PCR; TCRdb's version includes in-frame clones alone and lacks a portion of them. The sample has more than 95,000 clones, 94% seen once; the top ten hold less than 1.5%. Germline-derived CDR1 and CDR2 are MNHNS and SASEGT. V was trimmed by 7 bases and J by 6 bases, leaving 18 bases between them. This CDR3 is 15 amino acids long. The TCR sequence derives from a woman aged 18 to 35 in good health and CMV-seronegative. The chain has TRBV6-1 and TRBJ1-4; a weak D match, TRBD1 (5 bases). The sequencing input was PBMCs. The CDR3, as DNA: TGTGCCAGCACTATATCGTCAGGGTGGTATGAAAAACTGTTTTTT. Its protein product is CASTISSGWYEKLFF.